The rows below give T cell receptor beta chains drawn from one sample of a study of OX40 agonist ivuxolimab in advanced cancers. Method: immunoSEQ multiplex PCR; TCRdb's copy keeps in-frame clones and lacks some. The sample lists tens of thousands of clones; approximately 90% were seen once. The source material was CD4+ or CD8+ T cells sorted from blood, sampled in a trial of the OX40 agonist ivuxolimab. All receptors derive from an adult with an advanced solid tumor such as melanoma, head and neck, liver or kidney cancer. CDR3s include the opening cysteine and the closing phenylalanine or tryptophan. Fields, in order: D gene, V gene, CDR3 protein. D genes are given only for firm matches.

D gene: TRBD2
V gene: TRBV7-7
CDR3 protein: CASSRGLAGPLDTQYF

D gene: -
V gene: TRBV27
CDR3 protein: CASGGVSTDTQYF

D gene: -
V gene: TRBV21-1
CDR3 protein: CASREGPSGNTIYF

D gene: -
V gene: TRBV10-1
CDR3 protein: CASTQDLNQPQHF

D gene: -
V gene: TRBV6-1
CDR3 protein: CASSEARQDYGYTF

D gene: -
V gene: TRBV11-2
CDR3 protein: CASSLVRLRPPSNNEQFF

D gene: -
V gene: TRBV28
CDR3 protein: CASSSQASSYNEQFF

D gene: TRBD1
V gene: TRBV7-9
CDR3 protein: CASSPRQGRESTEAFF

D gene: -
V gene: TRBV7-2
CDR3 protein: CASSVGATNEKLFF

D gene: -
V gene: TRBV11-1
CDR3 protein: CASSLFRGGTQYF

D gene: -
V gene: TRBV28
CDR3 protein: CASTQGAEQFF

D gene: TRBD2
V gene: TRBV5-4
CDR3 protein: CASSFGGGEVGEQFF

D gene: -
V gene: TRBV18
CDR3 protein: CASSEDNSPLHF

D gene: -
V gene: TRBV11-2
CDR3 protein: CASRPQVRVGEQYF

D gene: -
V gene: TRBV11-3
CDR3 protein: CASSPPGGTEAFF

D gene: -
V gene: TRBV19
CDR3 protein: CASRDSGGAGQFYEQYF

D gene: TRBD1
V gene: TRBV7-9
CDR3 protein: CASSLGDSQPQHF

D gene: -
V gene: TRBV5-1
CDR3 protein: CASSLVGTMNTEAFF

D gene: -
V gene: TRBV6-1
CDR3 protein: CASSPRGGNKNEQFF

D gene: TRBD1
V gene: TRBV6-6
CDR3 protein: CASSRTGNGQPQHF

D gene: TRBD2
V gene: TRBV10-1
CDR3 protein: CASRMGGSNEQFF

D gene: -
V gene: TRBV11-2
CDR3 protein: CASTHGSSFPYEQYF

D gene: -
V gene: TRBV15
CDR3 protein: CATSRDLASNNYGYTF

D gene: TRBD1
V gene: TRBV6-1
CDR3 protein: CASRSGTGVPYGYTF

D gene: -
V gene: TRBV10-3
CDR3 protein: CAISPDRGADTQYF

D gene: -
V gene: TRBV7-2
CDR3 protein: CASSLVSGENQPQHF

D gene: -
V gene: TRBV7-9
CDR3 protein: CASSLFGSVIAFF

D gene: -
V gene: TRBV5-5
CDR3 protein: CASTKAPFEMHSEQFF

D gene: -
V gene: TRBV5-1
CDR3 protein: CASSSGTLGEQYF

D gene: TRBD2
V gene: TRBV10-1
CDR3 protein: CASSESLGLAGEQFF

D gene: -
V gene: TRBV19
CDR3 protein: CASSNKGRGLAKNIQYF

D gene: -
V gene: TRBV30
CDR3 protein: CAWSTQANTEAFF

D gene: -
V gene: TRBV29-1
CDR3 protein: CSVDESRFYEQFF

D gene: -
V gene: TRBV7-2
CDR3 protein: CASSLKSPLTEAFF

D gene: -
V gene: TRBV11-2
CDR3 protein: CASSPWMASNEQFF

D gene: -
V gene: TRBV28
CDR3 protein: CASSPPSEKLFF

D gene: -
V gene: TRBV4-2
CDR3 protein: CASSRYGQPGDEQFF

D gene: TRBD2
V gene: TRBV7-2
CDR3 protein: CASSRRGTGGPIGNIQYF

D gene: TRBD1
V gene: TRBV28
CDR3 protein: CASSSLTGGSLLNTEAFF

D gene: -
V gene: TRBV5-1
CDR3 protein: CASSRGSIQETQYF

D gene: TRBD1
V gene: TRBV7-2
CDR3 protein: CASSRTGQGYQPQHF

D gene: TRBD1
V gene: TRBV28
CDR3 protein: CASSNPTGDQPQHF

D gene: -
V gene: TRBV28
CDR3 protein: CASSPGPSYEQYF

D gene: -
V gene: TRBV6-4
CDR3 protein: CASSEDMLDTEAFF

D gene: -
V gene: TRBV5-4
CDR3 protein: CASSRRGQETQYF

D gene: -
V gene: TRBV19
CDR3 protein: CASSITGTEAFF

D gene: -
V gene: TRBV29-1
CDR3 protein: CSVAWTVKETQYF

D gene: -
V gene: TRBV7-9
CDR3 protein: CASSSTVNTEAFF

D gene: -
V gene: TRBV7-2
CDR3 protein: CASSPQGSNYGYTF